The 4 T cell receptor beta chains in this list originate from one sample, sequenced in a study of blood T cell repertoires in COVID-19 (dated by TCRdb to 2018 to 2020). Library creation used the immunoSEQ multiplex PCR assay. Drawn from immuneACCESS, this table holds only the in-frame rearrangements with V and J called that TCRdb kept. Clones are partly lost; checked studies trace under half to an unresolved V gene and leave the rest unexplained. The sample contains roughly 93,000 clones, over 70% of them found a single time. The ten biggest clones cover around 11% of the sample. The sequencing input was peripheral blood. The receptors here all came from a woman of 80 years or more with acute or convalescent COVID-19.

This chain links TRBV5-4 with TRBJ1-1, with D hard to call. The CDR3 spans 14 residues. V lost 3 bases and J 5 bases, leaving 14 bases between the germline ends. Germline CDR1 and CDR2: SGHNT and YYREEE (reference sequence). For the CDR3, the DNA is TGTGCCAGCAGCTCGGGAGATGTCAGAACTGAAGCTTTCTTT. As protein: CASSSGDVRTEAFF. Using reference TRBV5-4 and TRBJ1-1 for the parts outside the CDR3, the full variable domain is ETGVTQSPTHLIKTRGQQVTLRCSSQSGHNTVSWYQQALGQGPQFIFQYYREEENGRGNFPPRFSGLQFPNYSSELNVNALELDDSALYLCASSSGDVRTEAFFGQGTRLTVV.

This rearrangement joins TRBV29-1 to TRBJ2-3; TRBD2 matches 15 bases. The V gene end was trimmed by 3 bases and the J gene end by 5 bases; junction bases not matched to a gene: 6. The germline V gene encodes CDR1 SQVTM and CDR2 ANQGSEA. CDR3 size: 16 residues. CDR3 sequence (DNA): TGCAGCGTTGACGGACTAGCGGGGGGGCCACAAGATACGCAGTATTTT. This encodes CSVDGLAGGPQDTQYF.

The V call is TRBV10-3, the J call TRBJ2-3; D is possibly TRBD2 (6 bases). Germline CDR1 reads ENHRY; CDR2 reads SYGVKD. CDR3 length: 15 amino acids. V dropped 6 bases and J dropped 1 base, with 14 bases sitting between them. DNA of the CDR3: TGTGCCATCAGCGACCAGACTAGGGGCACAGATACGCAGTATTTT. It specifies CAISDQTRGTDTQYF.

The chain is built from TRBV30 and TRBJ1-1; 7 nucleotides match TRBD1. This CDR3 comprises 13 residues. CDR1 is GTSNPN, CDR2 SVGIG, per germline (reference sequence). Trimming removed 3 bases from V and 3 bases from J; junction bases left unmatched: 4. The CDR3 reads CAWSADRDTEAFF. The CDR3 DNA follows: TGTGCCTGGAGCGCCGACAGGGACACTGAAGCTTTCTTT.